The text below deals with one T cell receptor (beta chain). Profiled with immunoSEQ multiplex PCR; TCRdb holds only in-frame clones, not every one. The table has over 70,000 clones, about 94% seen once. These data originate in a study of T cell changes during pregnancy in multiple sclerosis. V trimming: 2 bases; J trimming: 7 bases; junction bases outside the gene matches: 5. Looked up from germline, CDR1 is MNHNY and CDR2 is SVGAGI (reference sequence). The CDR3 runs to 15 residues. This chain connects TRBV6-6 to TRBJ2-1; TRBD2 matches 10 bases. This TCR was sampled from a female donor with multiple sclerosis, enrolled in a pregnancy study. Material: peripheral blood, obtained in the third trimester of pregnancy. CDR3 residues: CASSYLAGAFNEQFF. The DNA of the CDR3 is TGTGCCAGCAGTTACCTAGCGGGAGCGTTTAATGAGCAGTTCTTC.